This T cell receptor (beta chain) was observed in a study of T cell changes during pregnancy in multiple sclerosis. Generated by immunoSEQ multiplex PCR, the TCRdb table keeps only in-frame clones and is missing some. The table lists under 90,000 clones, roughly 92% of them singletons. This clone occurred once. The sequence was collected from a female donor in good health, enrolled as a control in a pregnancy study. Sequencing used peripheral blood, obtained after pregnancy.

For the CDR3, the DNA is TGTGCCTGGAGTATGGGCGGGAGTCGTGGCTACAATGAGCAGTTCTTC. Amino acids: CAWSMGGSRGYNEQFF. V gene TRBV30 combines with J gene TRBJ2-1; 7 positions match TRBD2. The CDR3 is 16 residues long. Germline V lookup: CDR1 GTSNPN, CDR2 SVGIG (reference sequence). The V gene end was trimmed by 2 bases and the J gene end by 3 bases; junction bases not matched to a gene: 10. Using reference TRBV30 and TRBJ2-1 for the parts outside the CDR3, the full variable domain is SQTIHQWPATLVQPVGSPLSLECTVEGTSNPNLYWYRQAAGRGLQLLFYSVGIGQISSEVPQNLSASRPQDRQFILSSKKLLLSDSGFYLCAWSMGGSRGYNEQFFGPGTRLTVL.